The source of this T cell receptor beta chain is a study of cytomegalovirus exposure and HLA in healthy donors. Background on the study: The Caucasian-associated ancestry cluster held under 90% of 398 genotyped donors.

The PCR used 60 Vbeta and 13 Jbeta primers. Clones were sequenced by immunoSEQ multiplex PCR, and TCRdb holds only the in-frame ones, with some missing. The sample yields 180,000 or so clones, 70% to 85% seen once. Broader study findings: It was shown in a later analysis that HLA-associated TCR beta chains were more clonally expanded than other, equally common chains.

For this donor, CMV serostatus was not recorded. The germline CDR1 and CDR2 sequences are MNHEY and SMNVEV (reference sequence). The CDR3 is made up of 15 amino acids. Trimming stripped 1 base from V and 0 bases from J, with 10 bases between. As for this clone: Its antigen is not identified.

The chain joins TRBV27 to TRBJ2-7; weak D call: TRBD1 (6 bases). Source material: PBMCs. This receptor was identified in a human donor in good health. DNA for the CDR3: TGTGCCAGCAGTTTATGGCAGGGGAGCTCCTACGAGCAGTACTTC. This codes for CASSLWQGSSYEQYF.